This TCR beta chain was obtained from a study of blood T cell repertoires in COVID-19 (dated by TCRdb to the early 2020s). Regarding the research as a whole: Collaborator samples came from the United States, Italy and Spain and covered acute and convalescent phases of COVID-19. The prospective study material was composed of cDNA or gDNA derived from T cells, B-cell-depleted T cells, or PBMCs. The dataset comprised deeply sampled blood TCRbeta repertoires from subjects exposed to, actively infected with, or recovered from COVID-19. The repertoires were made available in a free public database intended to serve as a resource for research on the immune response to SARS-CoV-2. The samples were drawn from the first 160 participants of the ongoing ImmuneRACE study and from some 1,300 subjects provided by 6 global collaborators. Sample metadata almost always included a de-identified subject ID, COVID-19 status, age in years and sex. Where available, HLA class I and class II types were taken from metadata supplied by the sample provider and were not determined by assay-based typing. The paper's findings and limits, for the study overall: How much clinical and demographic metadata was included differed by source and by participant, and the metadata was provided uncurated.

As for this clone: Its binding antigen is unknown. Qualities for individual bases were not recorded, and no much larger clone is one base off.

Whole blood was collected in K2EDTA tubes by collaborating institutions according to the institutions' own protocols. Collaborator samples were shipped for TCRbeta analysis as frozen whole blood, isolated PBMCs, or DNA extracted from either sample type. The immunoSEQ Assay, a bias-controlled multiplex PCR, was used to amplify TCRbeta CDR3 regions from genomic DNA. Per the source publication's procedure: Within the assay, amplification of reference gene primers was used to estimate how many nucleated cells each sample contained. Sequence reads were collapsed and filtered to measure the absolute abundance of every unique TCRbeta CDR3 rearrangement. Productive Simpson clonality was computed per sample as the square root of Simpson's diversity index over productive rearrangements. Drawn from immuneACCESS, this table holds only the in-frame rearrangements with V and J called that TCRdb kept. Clones are partly lost; checked studies trace under half to an unresolved V gene and leave the rest unexplained. The V and J calls and clone size are taken from that table; D and trimming were inferred from the DNA. The sample profile shows about 120,000 clones; more than 80% of them were found once. 25% to 30% of the sample comes from the top ten.

Counted from cysteine to phenylalanine, this CDR3 has 15 amino acids. Only CDR3 DNA is held: 45 bases, read in frame from base 1. V is reduced by 5 bases and J by 7 bases, leaving a spacing of 18 bases between them. The CDR1 and CDR2 encoded by the germline V gene are SGHVS and FQNEAQ. The clonotype originates from a man between 65 and 79 years old with active or convalescent COVID-19. The sequenced material came from peripheral blood. The chain is assembled from TRBV7-8 and TRBJ2-1; TRBD2 might be the D gene, on 6 matching bases. At the DNA level, the sequence is TGTGCCAGCAGCCACGCTGGGGGAGGTGGTAATGAGCAGTTCTTC. It is translated as CASSHAGGGGNEQFF.